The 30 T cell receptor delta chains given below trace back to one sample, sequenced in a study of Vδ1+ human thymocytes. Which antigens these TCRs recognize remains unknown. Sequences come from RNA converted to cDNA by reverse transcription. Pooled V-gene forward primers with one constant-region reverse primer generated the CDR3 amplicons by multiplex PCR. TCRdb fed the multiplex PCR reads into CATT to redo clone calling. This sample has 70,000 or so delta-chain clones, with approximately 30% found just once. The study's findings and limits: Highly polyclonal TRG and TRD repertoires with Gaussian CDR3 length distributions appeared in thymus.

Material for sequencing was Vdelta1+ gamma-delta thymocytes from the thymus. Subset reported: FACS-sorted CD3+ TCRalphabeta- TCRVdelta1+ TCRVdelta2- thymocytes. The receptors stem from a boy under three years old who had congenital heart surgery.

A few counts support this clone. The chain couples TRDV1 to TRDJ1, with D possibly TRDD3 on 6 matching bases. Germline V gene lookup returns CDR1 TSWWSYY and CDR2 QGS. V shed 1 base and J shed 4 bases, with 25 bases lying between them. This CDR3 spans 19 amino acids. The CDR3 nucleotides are TGTGCTCTTGGGGAACCCCCGAGAAACACGGGATATCAAGGCGATAAACTCATCTTT. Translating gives CALGEPPRNTGYQGDKLIF.

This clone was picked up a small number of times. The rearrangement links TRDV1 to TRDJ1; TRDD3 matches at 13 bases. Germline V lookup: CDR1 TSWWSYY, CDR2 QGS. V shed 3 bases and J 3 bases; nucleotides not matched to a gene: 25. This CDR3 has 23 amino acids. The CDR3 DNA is TGTGCTCTTGGGGAGCCGGCCCCTAAGTACTGGGGGATACGCGGAAAGGGACCCGATAAACTCATCTTT. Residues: CALGEPAPKYWGIRGKGPDKLIF.

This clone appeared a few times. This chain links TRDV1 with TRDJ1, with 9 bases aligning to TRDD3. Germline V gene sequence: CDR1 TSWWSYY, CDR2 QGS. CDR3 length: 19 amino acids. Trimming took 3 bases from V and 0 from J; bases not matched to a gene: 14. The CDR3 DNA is TGTGCTCTTGGGGACCCCGGACCGGCTGGGGGATTGTACACCGATAAACTCATCTTT. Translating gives CALGDPGPAGGLYTDKLIF.

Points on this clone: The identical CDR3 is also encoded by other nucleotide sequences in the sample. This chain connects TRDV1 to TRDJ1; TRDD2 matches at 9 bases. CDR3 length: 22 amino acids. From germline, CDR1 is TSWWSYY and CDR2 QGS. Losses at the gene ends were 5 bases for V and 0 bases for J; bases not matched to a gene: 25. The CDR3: CALGRRPSYDWGEKGDTDKLIF. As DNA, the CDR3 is TGTGCTCTTGGGAGAAGGCCTTCCTACGACTGGGGAGAGAAGGGCGACACCGATAAACTCATCTTT.

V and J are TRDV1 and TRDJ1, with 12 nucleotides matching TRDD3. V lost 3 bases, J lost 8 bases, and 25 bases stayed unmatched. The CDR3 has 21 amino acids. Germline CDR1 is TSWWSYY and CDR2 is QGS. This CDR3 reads CALGEPGGIFWGIRGSDKLIF. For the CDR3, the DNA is TGTGCTCTTGGGGAGCCAGGGGGTATATTCTGGGGGATACGCGGGAGCGACAAACTCATCTTT.

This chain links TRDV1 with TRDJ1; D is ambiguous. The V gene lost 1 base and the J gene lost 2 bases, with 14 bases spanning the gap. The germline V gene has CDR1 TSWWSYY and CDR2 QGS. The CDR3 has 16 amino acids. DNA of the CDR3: TGTGCTCTTGGGGAACGATTTGACTTATCGACCGATAAACTCATCTTT. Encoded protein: CALGERFDLSTDKLIF.

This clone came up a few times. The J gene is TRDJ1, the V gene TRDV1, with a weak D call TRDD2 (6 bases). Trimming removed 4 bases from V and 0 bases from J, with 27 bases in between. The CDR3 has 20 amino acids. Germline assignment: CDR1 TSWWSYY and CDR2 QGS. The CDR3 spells CALGALPVCWDGGYTDKLIF. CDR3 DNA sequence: TGTGCTCTTGGGGCACTTCCTGTCTGCTGGGATGGAGGCTACACCGATAAACTCATCTTT.

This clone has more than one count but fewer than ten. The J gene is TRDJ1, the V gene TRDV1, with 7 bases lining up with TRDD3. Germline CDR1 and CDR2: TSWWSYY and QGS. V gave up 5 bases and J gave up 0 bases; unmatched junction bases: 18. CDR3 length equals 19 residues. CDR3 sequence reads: CALGNPSPYGIHYTDKLIF. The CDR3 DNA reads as TGTGCTCTTGGGAACCCGTCCCCCTACGGGATACACTACACCGATAAACTCATCTTT.

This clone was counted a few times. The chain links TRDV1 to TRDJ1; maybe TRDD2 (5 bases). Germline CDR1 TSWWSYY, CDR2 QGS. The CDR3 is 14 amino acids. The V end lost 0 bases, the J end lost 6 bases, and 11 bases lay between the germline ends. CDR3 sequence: CALGELGPTNKLIF. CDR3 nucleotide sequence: TGTGCTCTTGGGGAACTGGGGCCTACTAATAAACTCATCTTT.

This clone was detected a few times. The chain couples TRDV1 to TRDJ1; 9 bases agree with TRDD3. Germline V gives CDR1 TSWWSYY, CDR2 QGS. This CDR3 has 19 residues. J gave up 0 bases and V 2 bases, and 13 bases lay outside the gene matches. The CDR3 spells CALGEYPGDTIGYTDKLIF. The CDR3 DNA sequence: TGTGCTCTTGGGGAATACCCCGGGGATACGATTGGGTACACCGATAAACTCATCTTT.

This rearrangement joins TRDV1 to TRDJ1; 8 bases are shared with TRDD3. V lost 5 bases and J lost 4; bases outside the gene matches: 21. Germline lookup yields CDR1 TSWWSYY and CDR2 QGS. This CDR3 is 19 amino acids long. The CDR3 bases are TGTGCTCTTGGGCACCGTCGATTTGACTCTCGGGGGATAAACGATAAACTCATCTTT. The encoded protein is CALGHRRFDSRGINDKLIF.

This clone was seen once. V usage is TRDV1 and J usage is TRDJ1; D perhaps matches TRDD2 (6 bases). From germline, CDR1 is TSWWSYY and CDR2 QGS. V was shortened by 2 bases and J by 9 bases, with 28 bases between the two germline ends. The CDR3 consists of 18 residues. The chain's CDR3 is CALGETFPTLRPSDELIF. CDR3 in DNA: TGTGCTCTTGGGGAAACCTTCCCGACGCTCAGACCCTCAGATGAACTCATCTTT.

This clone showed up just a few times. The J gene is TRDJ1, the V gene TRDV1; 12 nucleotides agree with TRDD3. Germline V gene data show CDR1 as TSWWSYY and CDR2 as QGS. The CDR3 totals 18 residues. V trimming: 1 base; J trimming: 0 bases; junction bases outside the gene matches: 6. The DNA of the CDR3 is TGTGCTCTTGGGGAACCCTGGGGGATACGGGGGTACACCGATAAACTCATCTTT. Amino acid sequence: CALGEPWGIRGYTDKLIF.

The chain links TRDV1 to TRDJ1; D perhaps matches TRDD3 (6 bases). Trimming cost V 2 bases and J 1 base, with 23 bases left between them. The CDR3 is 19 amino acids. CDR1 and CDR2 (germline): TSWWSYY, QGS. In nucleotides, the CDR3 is TGTGCTCTTGGGGAAGGCCCAGGCTCCAAGGGGGACCCCACCGATAAACTCATCTTT. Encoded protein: CALGEGPGSKGDPTDKLIF.

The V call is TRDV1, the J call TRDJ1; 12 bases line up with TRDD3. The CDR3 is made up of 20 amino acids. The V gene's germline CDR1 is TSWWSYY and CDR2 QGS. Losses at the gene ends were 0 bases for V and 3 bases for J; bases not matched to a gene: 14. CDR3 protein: CALGELEGQILGDTPDKLIF. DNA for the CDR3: TGTGCTCTTGGGGAACTGGAGGGACAAATACTGGGGGATACCCCCGATAAACTCATCTTT.

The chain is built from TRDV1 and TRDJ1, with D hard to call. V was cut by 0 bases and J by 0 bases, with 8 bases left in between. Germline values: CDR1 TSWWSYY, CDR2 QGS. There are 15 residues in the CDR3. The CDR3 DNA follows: TGTGCTCTTGGGGAACTAGCCCCCTACACCGATAAACTCATCTTT. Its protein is CALGELAPYTDKLIF.

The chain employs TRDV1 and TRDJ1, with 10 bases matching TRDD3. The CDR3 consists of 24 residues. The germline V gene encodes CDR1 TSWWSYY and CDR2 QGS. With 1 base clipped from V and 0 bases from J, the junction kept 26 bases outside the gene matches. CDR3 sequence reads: CALGEQEPFLPRTGGFMYTDKLIF. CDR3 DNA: TGTGCTCTTGGGGAACAGGAACCCTTCCTCCCACGGACTGGGGGATTCATGTACACCGATAAACTCATCTTT.

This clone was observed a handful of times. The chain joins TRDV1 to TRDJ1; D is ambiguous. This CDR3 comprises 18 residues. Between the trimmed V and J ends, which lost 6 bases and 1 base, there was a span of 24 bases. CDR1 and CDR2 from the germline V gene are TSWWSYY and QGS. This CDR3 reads CALGTFPSCCGSTDKLIF. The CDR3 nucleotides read TGTGCTCTTGGAACGTTCCCGTCATGTTGTGGAAGCACCGATAAACTCATCTTT.

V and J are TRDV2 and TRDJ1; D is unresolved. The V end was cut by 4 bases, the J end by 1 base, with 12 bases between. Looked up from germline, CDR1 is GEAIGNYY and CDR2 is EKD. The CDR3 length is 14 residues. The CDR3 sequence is CACDTFRGTDKLIF. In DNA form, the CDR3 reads TGTGCCTGTGATACCTTTCGGGGCACCGATAAACTCATCTTT.

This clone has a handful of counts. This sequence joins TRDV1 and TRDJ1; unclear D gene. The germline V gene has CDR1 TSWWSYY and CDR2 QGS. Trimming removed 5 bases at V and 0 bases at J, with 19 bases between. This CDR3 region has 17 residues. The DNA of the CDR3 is TGTGCTCTTGGGACTAAGTTTTCGCGACGGTACACCGATAAACTCATCTTT. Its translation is CALGTKFSRRYTDKLIF.

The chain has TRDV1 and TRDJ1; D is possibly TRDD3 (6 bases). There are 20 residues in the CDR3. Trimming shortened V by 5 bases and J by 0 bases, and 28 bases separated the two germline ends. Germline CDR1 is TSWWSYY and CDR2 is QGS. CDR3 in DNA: TGTGCTCTTGGGAAAGGGGCCTACCCGATTGGGGGTATTGACACCGATAAACTCATCTTT. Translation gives CALGKGAYPIGGIDTDKLIF.

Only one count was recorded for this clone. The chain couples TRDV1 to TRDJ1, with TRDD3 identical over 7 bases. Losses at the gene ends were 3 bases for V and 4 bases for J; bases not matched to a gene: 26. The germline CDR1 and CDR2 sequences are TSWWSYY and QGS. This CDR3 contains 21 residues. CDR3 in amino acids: CALGDPGVANSTDGGLDKLIF. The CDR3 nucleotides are TGTGCTCTTGGGGACCCCGGGGTTGCAAACAGTACCGATGGGGGACTCGATAAACTCATCTTT.

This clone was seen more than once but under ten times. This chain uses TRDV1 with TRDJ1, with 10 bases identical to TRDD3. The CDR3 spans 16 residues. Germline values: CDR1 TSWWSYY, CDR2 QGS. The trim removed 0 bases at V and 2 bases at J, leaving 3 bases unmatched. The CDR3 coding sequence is TGTGCTCTTGGGGAACTTTCACTGGGGGATACCGATAAACTCATCTTT. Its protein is CALGELSLGDTDKLIF.

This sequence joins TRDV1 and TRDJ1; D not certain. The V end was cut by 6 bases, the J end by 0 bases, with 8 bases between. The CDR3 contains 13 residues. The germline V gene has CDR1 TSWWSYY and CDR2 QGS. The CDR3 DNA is TGTGCTCTTGGCCCCGCTGACACCGATAAACTCATCTTT. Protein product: CALGPADTDKLIF.

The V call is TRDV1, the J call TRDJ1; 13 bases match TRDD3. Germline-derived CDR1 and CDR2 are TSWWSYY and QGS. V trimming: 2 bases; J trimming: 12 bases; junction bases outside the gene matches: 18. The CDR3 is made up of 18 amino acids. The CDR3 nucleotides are TGTGCTCTTGGGGAAGAACACCCACGAAGTACTGGGGGATACGTGATCATCTTT. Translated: CALGEEHPRSTGGYVIIF.

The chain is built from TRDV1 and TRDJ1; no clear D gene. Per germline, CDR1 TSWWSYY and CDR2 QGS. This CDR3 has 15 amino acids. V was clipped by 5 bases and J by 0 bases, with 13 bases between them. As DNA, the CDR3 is TGTGCTCTTGGGTGTGGATCCGGGGACACCGATAAACTCATCTTT. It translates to CALGCGSGDTDKLIF.

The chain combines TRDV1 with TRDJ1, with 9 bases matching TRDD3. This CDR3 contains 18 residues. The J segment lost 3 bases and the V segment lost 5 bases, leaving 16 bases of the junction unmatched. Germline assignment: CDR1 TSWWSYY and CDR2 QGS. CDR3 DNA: TGTGCTCTTGGGAACCAGGCCGGGGGATACCTGGGCGCCGATAAACTCATCTTT. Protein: CALGNQAGGYLGADKLIF.

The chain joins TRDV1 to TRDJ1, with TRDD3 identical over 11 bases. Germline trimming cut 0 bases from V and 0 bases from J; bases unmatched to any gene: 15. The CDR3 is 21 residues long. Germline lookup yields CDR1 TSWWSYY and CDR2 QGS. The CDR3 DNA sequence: TGTGCTCTTGGGGAACTTCTACATCCTATTGGGGGATACGCGTACACCGATAAACTCATCTTT. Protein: CALGELLHPIGGYAYTDKLIF.

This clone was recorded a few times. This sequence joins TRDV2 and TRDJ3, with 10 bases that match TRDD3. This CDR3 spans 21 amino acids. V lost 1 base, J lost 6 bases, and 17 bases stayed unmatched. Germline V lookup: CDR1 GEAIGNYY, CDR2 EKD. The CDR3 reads CACDTPGSYWGIALDTRQMFF. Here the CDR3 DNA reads TGTGCCTGTGACACTCCAGGATCATACTGGGGGATCGCCTTGGACACCCGACAGATGTTTTTC.

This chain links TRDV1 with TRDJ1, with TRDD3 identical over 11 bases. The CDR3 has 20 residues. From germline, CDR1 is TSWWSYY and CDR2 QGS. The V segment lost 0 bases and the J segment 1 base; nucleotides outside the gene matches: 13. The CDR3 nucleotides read TGTGCTCTTGGGGAACTGGGAGCCTCTGGGGGATACCCCTCCACCGATAAACTCATCTTT. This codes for CALGELGASGGYPSTDKLIF.